These 26 T cell receptor beta chains share one sample of origin, sequenced in a study of blood T cell repertoires in COVID-19. Profiling relied on immunoSEQ multiplex PCR, and the TCRdb table lists in-frame clones only, not all of them. This table has about 210,000 clones, 87% appearing once. Source material: peripheral blood. The receptors stem from a man aged 60 to 75 who had recovered from COVID-19.

This clone was seen just once. V gene TRBV5-1 combines with J gene TRBJ2-7, with a possible D match to TRBD1 (6 bases). The germline gives CDR1 SGHRS, CDR2 YFSETQ. Between the trimmed V and J ends, which lost 4 bases and 7 bases, there was a span of 9 bases. CDR3 length: 11 amino acids. This CDR3 is CASSQDREQYF. The CDR3 bases are TGCGCCAGCAGCCAGGACAGAGAGCAGTACTTC.

The chain recombines TRBV27 with TRBJ2-7, with 11 positions matching TRBD2. With 5 bases clipped from V and 3 bases from J, the junction kept 12 bases outside the gene matches. Germline values: CDR1 MNHEY, CDR2 SMNVEV (reference sequence). This CDR3 is built from 17 residues. CDR3 residues: CASSNFALAGESYEQYF. CDR3 nucleotides: TGTGCCAGCAGTAACTTTGCACTAGCGGGAGAGAGCTACGAGCAGTACTTC.

CDR3 loop: CASSQDTTGVQPQHF. For the CDR3, the DNA is TGCGCCAGCAGCCAAGATACGACAGGGGTACAGCCCCAGCATTTT. The V gene is TRBV4-1, the J gene TRBJ1-5, with 8 bases aligning to TRBD1. Germline V gene sequence: CDR1 MGHRA, CDR2 YSYEKL. CDR3 length: 15 amino acids. Trimming at V came to 0 bases and at J to 7 bases, leaving 5 bases not matched to a gene.

The V gene is TRBV5-4, the J gene TRBJ1-6; 7 positions agree with TRBD1. This CDR3 comprises 14 residues. Germline CDR1 reads SGHNT; CDR2 reads YYREEE (reference sequence). The J segment lost 4 bases and the V segment lost 8 bases, leaving 6 bases of the junction unmatched. The CDR3 is CASSQGVYNSPLHF. In DNA, the CDR3 is TGTGCCAGTTCCCAGGGGGTTTATAATTCACCCCTCCACTTT. The variable domain in full, completed from reference TRBV5-4 and TRBJ1-6, reads ETGVTQSPTHLIKTRGQQVTLRCSSQSGHNTVSWYQQALGQGPQFIFQYYREEENGRGNFPPRFSGLQFPNYSSELNVNALELDDSALYLCASSQGVYNSPLHFGNGTRLTVT.

This clone has a single count. This chain uses TRBV7-9 with TRBJ2-2; D is unresolved. V lost 7 bases, J lost 0 bases, and 9 bases lay in between. The V gene's germline CDR1 is SEHNR and CDR2 FQNEAQ (reference sequence). The length of the CDR3 is 14 residues. CDR3 amino acids: CASTQEANTGELFF. The CDR3 DNA reads as TGTGCCAGCACTCAGGAAGCGAACACCGGGGAGCTGTTTTTT.

Written as DNA, the CDR3 is TGTGCCAGTAGCCTAGCGGGAGCCGGCACCGGGGAGCTGTTTTTT. Its protein product is CASSLAGAGTGELFF. This chain joins TRBV19 and TRBJ2-2, with TRBD2 matching 10 bases. Germline CDR1 is LNHDA and CDR2 is SQIVND (reference sequence). Germline trimming cut 6 bases from V and 4 bases from J; bases unmatched to any gene: 5. The length of the CDR3 is 15 residues. The variable domain in full, completed from reference TRBV19 and TRBJ2-2, reads DGGITQSPKYLFRKEGQNVTLSCEQNLNHDAMYWYRQDPGQGLRLIYYSQIVNDFQKGDIAEGYSVSREKKESFPLTVTSAQKNPTAFYLCASSLAGAGTGELFFGEGSRLTVL.

The V gene is TRBV28, the J gene TRBJ1-4; 7 bases are shared with TRBD1. Germline CDR1 reads MDHEN; CDR2 reads SYDVKM. This CDR3 spans 15 amino acids. J was trimmed by 2 bases and V by 6 bases; bases with no gene match: 6. The DNA of the CDR3 is TGTGCCAGCAGGCTTCCAGGGGGTACTAATGAAAAACTGTTTTTT. It translates to CASRLPGGTNEKLFF.

This clone was observed a handful of times. The V and J genes are TRBV18 and TRBJ2-7; 7 bases are shared with TRBD1. With V trimmed by 6 bases and J by 3 bases, 11 bases remained unmatched. In germline, CDR1 is KGHSH, CDR2 LQKENI. The length of the CDR3 is 15 residues. CDR3 in amino acids: CASSPQGDTYYEQYF. CDR3 coding DNA: TGTGCCAGCTCCCCGCAGGGGGACACTTACTACGAGCAGTACTTC. Looking up the rest from reference TRBV18 and TRBJ2-7 gives the full variable domain: NAGVMQNPRHLVRRRGQEARLRCSPMKGHSHVYWYRQLPEEGLKFMVYLQKENIIDESGMPKERFSAEFPKEGPSILRIQQVVRGDSAAYFCASSPQGDTYYEQYFGPGTRLTVT.

This chain uses TRBV18 with TRBJ1-3, with D hard to call. Trimming stripped 8 bases from V and 2 bases from J, with 16 bases between. The CDR3 spans 15 residues. CDR1 KGHSH and CDR2 LQKENI come from the germline V gene. CDR3 region: CASTQTGVPGNTIYF. The CDR3 DNA reads as TGTGCCAGCACCCAAACCGGGGTACCTGGAAACACCATATATTTT. The complete variable domain, with remaining parts taken from reference TRBV18 and TRBJ1-3, reads NAGVMQNPRHLVRRRGQEARLRCSPMKGHSHVYWYRQLPEEGLKFMVYLQKENIIDESGMPKERFSAEFPKEGPSILRIQQVVRGDSAAYFCASTQTGVPGNTIYFGEGSWLTVV.

V is TRBV5-6 and J is TRBJ2-5, with 10 bases lining up with TRBD1. CDR3 length: 15 residues. V was clipped by 4 bases and J by 5 bases; unmatched bases: 8. Germline CDR1 is SGHDT and CDR2 is YYEEEE. The CDR3 region has the DNA TGTGCCAGCAGCAAAGACAGGGGGCGGCTGGAGACCCAGTACTTC. Translated: CASSKDRGRLETQYF.

The V call is TRBV18, the J call TRBJ2-7, with TRBD1 matching 7 bases. This CDR3 spans 16 amino acids. Germline V lookup: CDR1 KGHSH, CDR2 LQKENI. The ends lost 2 bases at V and 2 bases at J; junction bases unmatched: 9. CDR3 bases: TGTGCCAGCTCACCAACCCGACAGGGCGAAACCTACGAGCAGTACTTC. Translating gives CASSPTRQGETYEQYF.

This clone was detected once. V is TRBV5-4 and J is TRBJ1-4, with 7 bases that match TRBD1. Germline V CDR1 and CDR2: SGHNT, YYREEE (reference sequence). The J segment lost 7 bases and the V segment lost 1 base, leaving 7 bases of the junction unmatched. CDR3 length: 15 amino acids. The CDR3 nucleotides read TGTGCCAGCAGCTTGTTAGGGGGCGCGGGTGAAAAACTGTTTTTT. Its translation is CASSLLGGAGEKLFF.

The V call is TRBV5-4, the J call TRBJ1-6; D is perhaps TRBD1 (5 bases). CDR3 size: 14 residues. The germline V gene has CDR1 SGHNT and CDR2 YYREEE (reference sequence). V shed 1 base and J shed 5 bases, with 7 bases lying between them. CDR3 region: CASSLTGNNSPLHF. The CDR3 coding sequence is TGTGCCAGCAGCTTGACAGGAAATAATTCACCCCTCCACTTT.

The chain carries TRBV5-1 and TRBJ2-1, with 9 bases aligning to TRBD1. Trimming removed 4 bases from V and 2 bases from J; junction bases left unmatched: 4. Germline CDR1 and CDR2: SGHRS and YFSETQ. This CDR3 region has 15 residues. CDR3: CASSLGQGPYNEQFF. CDR3 in DNA: TGCGCCAGCAGCCTGGGACAGGGACCCTACAATGAGCAGTTCTTC.

The chain combines TRBV7-2 with TRBJ2-5; 8 positions agree with TRBD2. The length of the CDR3 is 15 residues. V was clipped by 5 bases and J by 4 bases; unmatched bases: 9. Germline CDR1 SGHTA, CDR2 FQGNSA. This chain's CDR3 is CASSDARGGAETQYF. CDR3 coding DNA: TGTGCCAGCAGCGACGCCCGGGGGGGCGCAGAGACCCAGTACTTC.

The chain uses TRBV5-6 and TRBJ2-5; maybe TRBD1 (6 bases). V gave up 4 bases and J gave up 2 bases, with 12 bases separating them. This CDR3 is built from 14 residues. Germline CDR1 SGHDT, CDR2 YYEEEE. This chain's CDR3 is CASSPGEPQETQYF. The CDR3 nucleotides are TGTGCCAGCAGCCCAGGGGAGCCTCAAGAGACCCAGTACTTC.

The J gene is TRBJ1-3, the V gene TRBV19, with D unclear. Trimming cost V 9 bases and J 0 bases, with 15 bases left between them. CDR1 and CDR2 (germline): LNHDA, SQIVND (reference sequence). This CDR3 contains 15 residues. The CDR3 DNA reads TGTGCCAGCACAGATCTTGCGGGCTCTGGAAACACCATATATTTT. It specifies CASTDLAGSGNTIYF.

Concerning this clone: This sample also contains other DNA sequences that code for the same CDR3. The chain's CDR3 is CASSQGYEQYF. CDR3 coding DNA: TGTGCCAGCAGCCAGGGGTACGAGCAGTACTTC. This sequence joins TRBV27 and TRBJ2-7, with D possibly TRBD1 on 6 matching bases. Trimming cost V 6 bases and J 4 bases, with 7 bases left between them. Germline-derived CDR1 and CDR2 are MNHEY and SMNVEV (reference sequence). This CDR3 is built from 11 residues.

This rearrangement joins TRBV6-1 to TRBJ1-2; 10 bases map to TRBD1. The CDR3 sequence is 16 residues long. V was pared by 0 bases and J by 4 bases, with 5 bases of the junction left unmatched. Germline V gives CDR1 MNHNS, CDR2 SASEGT. Here the CDR3 reads CASSEAPGQGTYGYTF. The CDR3 nucleotides are TGTGCCAGCAGTGAAGCCCCGGGACAGGGGACCTATGGCTACACCTTC.

The chain employs TRBV6-4 and TRBJ2-1; 7 nucleotides match TRBD1. The CDR3 has 16 amino acids. V dropped 2 bases and J dropped 0; count of bases not matched to a gene: 4. The germline gives CDR1 MRHNA, CDR2 SNTAGT. In DNA, the CDR3 is TGTGCCAGCAGTGACACCCGACAGGGCTCCTACAATGAGCAGTTCTTC. This translates into CASSDTRQGSYNEQFF.

This clone was seen once. The V gene is TRBV5-3, the J gene TRBJ2-1; 8 bases are a match to TRBD2. TRBV5-3 is filed as an ORF, its function uncertain. Trimming removed 4 bases from V and 9 bases from J; junction bases left unmatched: 18. The CDR3 length is 17 residues. Here the CDR3 DNA reads TGTGCCAGAAGCCACGAGAGAGCGGGGGACTTGCGGGTTGAGCAGTTCTTC. Amino acid sequence: CARSHERAGDLRVEQFF.

This clone was counted a single time. The chain carries TRBV21-1 and TRBJ2-7; the table's D call, TRBD1, has no DNA check behind it. TRBV21-1 corresponds to a pseudogene. The CDR3 length is 14 residues. The CDR3 spells CASGDIPSTYEQYF. CDR3 coding DNA: TGTGCCAGCGGGGACATACCTTCCACCTACGAGCAGTACTTC.

J is TRBJ2-1 and V is TRBV5-1; 7 nucleotides match TRBD1. The germline gives CDR1 SGHRS, CDR2 YFSETQ. After removal of 0 bases from V and 3 bases from J, the junction contained 3 bases not matched to a gene. CDR3 size: 15 residues. For the CDR3, the DNA is TGCGCCAGCAGCTTGGGGCAGGGGGACTACAATGAGCAGTTCTTC. Residues: CASSLGQGDYNEQFF.

This clone was seen more than once but under ten times. The V gene is TRBV25-1, the J gene TRBJ1-6; a possible D gene is TRBD1 (6 bases). This CDR3 has 16 residues. Per the germline V gene, CDR1 is MGHDK and CDR2 is SYGVNS. V was pared by 5 bases and J by 10 bases, with 21 bases between. The DNA for the CDR3 is TGTGCCAGCAGTCGGTTTACAGGGAGCGCTCGCTCACCCCTCCACTTT. Its protein product is CASSRFTGSARSPLHF.

This clone was picked up a small number of times. The gene calls are TRBV5-1 and TRBJ2-1; 14 bases line up with TRBD2. This CDR3 has 19 residues. Germline assignment: CDR1 SGHRS and CDR2 YFSETQ. J lost 4 bases, V lost 4 bases, and 13 bases had no gene match. The CDR3 loop reads CASSQTSGRALILYNEQFF. CDR3 nucleotides: TGCGCCAGCAGCCAGACTAGCGGGAGGGCCCTAATTCTTTACAATGAGCAGTTCTTC.

J is TRBJ2-3 and V is TRBV9; no clear D. The germline gives CDR1 SGDLS, CDR2 YYNGEE. Trimming removed 1 base at V and 0 bases at J, with 6 bases between. The CDR3 spans 14 residues. The CDR3 DNA follows: TGTGCCAGCAGCGTATCAGGCAGCACAGATACGCAGTATTTT. Protein: CASSVSGSTDTQYF.